These 18 T cell receptor beta chains were all obtained from the same sample, sequenced in a study of CD8 T cells in Susac syndrome. After extraction with the RNeasy kit, about 0.45 to 1 ug of the RNA was reverse transcribed using random hexamers. TCRdb re-called the immunoSEQ multiplex PCR reads through MiXCR, storing one row per CDR3 protein. Altogether some 110,000 distinct CDR3 sequences are present, roughly 94% being singletons, with the ten largest covering 0.41%. The source material was CD8+ T cells from PBMCs. Receptors originate from a human donor with Susac syndrome.

V is TRBV29-1 and J is TRBJ1-2; D uncertain. The CDR3 runs 14 residues. V lost 4 bases and J 5 bases, leaving 17 bases between the germline ends. The germline V gene encodes CDR1 SQVTM and CDR2 ANQGSEA. CDR3 bases: TGCAGCGTTGCGGCTGGGAGGGAATGGTATGGCTACACCTTC. Translating gives CSVAAGREWYGYTF.

CDR3 sequence (DNA): TGCGCCAGCAGCCGAACCGGGACAGAGCAGTTCTTC. Protein sequence: CASSRTGTEQFF. The chain recombines TRBV4-1 with TRBJ2-1, with a tentative D call TRBD1 (6 bases). Germline assignment: CDR1 MGHRA and CDR2 YSYEKL. Trimming took off 4 bases at V and 10 bases at J, with 11 bases between the two ends. The CDR3 is 12 residues long.

The rearrangement links TRBV4-3 to TRBJ2-2; D possibly matches TRBD1 or TRBD2 (7 bases each). CDR3 length: 15 amino acids. Germline V gene lookup returns CDR1 LGHNA and CDR2 YSLEER. With 1 base removed from V and 6 bases from J, the gap between germline ends came to 12 bases. The CDR3 protein is CASSQGAGGAGELFF. The CDR3 DNA is TGCGCCAGCAGCCAAGGAGCAGGGGGGGCCGGGGAGCTGTTTTTT.

The CDR3 DNA reads as TGTGCCAGTAGTATTGGTTGGGGCCCCAGCTCCTACAATGAGCAGTTCTTC. Its translation is CASSIGWGPSSYNEQFF. The genes are TRBV19 and TRBJ2-1, with D tentatively TRBD1 (5 bases). The CDR3 is 17 amino acids. The germline V and J ends were trimmed by 3 bases and 0 bases, with 15 bases remaining between them. From germline, CDR1 is LNHDA and CDR2 SQIVND (reference sequence).

The chain has TRBV28 and TRBJ2-1; D is unclear. Trimming took off 6 bases at V and 12 bases at J, with 12 bases between the two ends. There are 11 residues in the CDR3. Looked up from germline, CDR1 is MDHEN and CDR2 is SYDVKM. The CDR3 reads CASRTSVGQFF. DNA of the CDR3: TGTGCCAGCAGAACATCGGTGGGGCAGTTCTTC.

This chain uses TRBV13 with TRBJ2-7; 9 nucleotides line up with TRBD1. The CDR3 consists of 15 residues. Germline V gives CDR1 PRHDT, CDR2 FYEKMQ (reference sequence). The trim removed 3 bases at V and 3 bases at J, leaving 6 bases unmatched. Here the CDR3 reads CASSFLTGGSYEQYF. The DNA of the CDR3 is TGTGCCAGCAGCTTCCTGACAGGGGGAAGCTACGAGCAGTACTTC. Full variable domain (outside the CDR3, taken from reference TRBV13 and TRBJ2-7): AAGVIQSPRHLIKEKRETATLKCYPIPRHDTVYWYQQGPGQDPQFLISFYEKMQSDKGSIPDRFSAQQFSDYHSELNMSSLELGDSALYFCASSFLTGGSYEQYFGPGTRLTVT.

The chain links TRBV20-1 to TRBJ2-2; 7 bases are shared with TRBD2. V trimming: 0 bases; J trimming: 4 bases; junction bases outside the gene matches: 8. The CDR3 loop spans 16 amino acids. CDR1 and CDR2 from the germline V gene are DFQATT and SNEGSKA (reference sequence). This CDR3 is CSARDHSGSGTGELFF. CDR3 DNA: TGCAGTGCTAGAGATCATAGCGGGTCGGGCACCGGGGAGCTGTTTTTT.

The chain has TRBV7-9 and TRBJ2-4, with D tentatively TRBD2 (7 bases). Germline CDR1 is SEHNR and CDR2 is FQNEAQ (reference sequence). V was trimmed by 5 bases and J by 0 bases, leaving 17 bases between them. This CDR3 contains 17 residues. Here the CDR3 DNA reads TGTGCCAGCAGCCCGCCTGCGGGGGCCGAAGCCAAAAACATTCAGTACTTC. Its translation is CASSPPAGAEAKNIQYF.

The V and J genes are TRBV15 and TRBJ2-7; 10 bases match TRBD1. CDR3 size: 13 residues. Germline V CDR1 and CDR2: LNHNV, YYDKDF (reference sequence). With V trimmed by 5 bases and J by 5 bases, 3 bases remained unmatched. The CDR3 region has the DNA TGTGCCACCAGCCCGGGACAGGGGAACGAGCAGTACTTC. It codes for CATSPGQGNEQYF.

The chain combines TRBV7-8 with TRBJ2-1, with unresolved D. The germline CDR1 and CDR2 sequences are SGHVS and FQNEAQ. Deletions cut 0 bases from V and 5 bases from J, with 5 bases between. The CDR3 is 13 residues long. The CDR3 loop reads CASSLAWDNEQFF. The CDR3 DNA sequence: TGTGCCAGCAGCTTAGCGTGGGACAATGAGCAGTTCTTC. The full variable domain, in which reference TRBV7-8 and TRBJ2-1 provide the parts outside the CDR3, is GAGVSQSPRYKVAKRGQDVALRCDPISGHVSLFWYQQALGQGPEFLTYFQNEAQLDKSGLPSDRFFAERPEGSVSTLKIQRTQQEDSAVYLCASSLAWDNEQFFGPGTRLTVL.

The chain carries TRBV7-3 and TRBJ2-5, with D possibly TRBD1 on 6 matching bases. Trimming took off 0 bases at V and 5 bases at J, with 16 bases between the two ends. The V gene's germline CDR1 is SGHTA and CDR2 FQGTGA. This CDR3 is built from 16 residues. Written as DNA, the CDR3 is TGTGCCAGCAGCTTAACGGGGGCTCCGGGTCGGGAGACCCAGTACTTC. This gives the protein CASSLTGAPGRETQYF.

V and J are TRBV13 and TRBJ2-2; 7 nucleotides line up with TRBD2. CDR3 size: 15 residues. Losses at the gene ends were 5 bases for V and 4 bases for J; bases not matched to a gene: 7. Germline lookup yields CDR1 PRHDT and CDR2 FYEKMQ (reference sequence). The CDR3 DNA reads TGTGCCAGCAGCCTGGGAGGGCCGGGCACCGGGGAGCTGTTTTTT. Translating gives CASSLGGPGTGELFF.

The J gene is TRBJ2-5, the V gene TRBV2; the D gene is possibly TRBD2 (5 bases). The CDR3 extends over 12 amino acids. V was shortened by 10 bases and J by 1 base, with 10 bases between the two germline ends. CDR1 is SNHLY, CDR2 FYNNEI, per germline. Here the CDR3 reads CATTGIQETQYF. DNA of the CDR3: TGTGCCACAACGGGGATCCAAGAGACCCAGTACTTC.

The chain combines TRBV24-1 with TRBJ2-2; 7 bases are a match to TRBD1. Trimming cost V 4 bases and J 4 bases; bases outside gene matches: 2. Germline V lookup: CDR1 KGHDR, CDR2 SFDVKD. The CDR3 spans 14 residues. For the CDR3, the DNA is TGTGCCACCAGTGAGTCAGGGGGCACCGGGGAGCTGTTTTTT. Translating it yields CATSESGGTGELFF.

The CDR3 loop is CSARDSGALGYTF. CDR3 DNA sequence: TGCAGCGCCAGGGACAGCGGGGCGCTCGGCTACACCTTC. The V gene is TRBV29-1, the J gene TRBJ1-2; TRBD1 agrees at 7 bases. Germline lookup yields CDR1 SQVTM and CDR2 ANQGSEA. The CDR3 has 13 residues. Trimming cost V 7 bases and J 8 bases; bases outside gene matches: 13.

This chain connects TRBV12-3 or TRBV12-4 to TRBJ2-1; D is undetermined. The V end lost 5 bases, the J end lost 8 bases, and 10 bases lay between the germline ends. CDR3 size: 12 residues. CDR3 DNA sequence: TGTGCCAGCAGTCCCAACTTGTATGAGCAGTTCTTC. It is translated as CASSPNLYEQFF.

This clonotype was seen once. The chain carries TRBV12-3 or TRBV12-4 and TRBJ1-1, with D possibly TRBD1 on 5 matching bases. The CDR3 runs to 13 residues. The germline V and J ends were trimmed by 5 bases and 8 bases, with 15 bases remaining between them. The CDR3 reads CASSTGPQGEAFF. The CDR3 DNA reads TGTGCCAGCAGTACGGGACCTCAAGGGGAAGCTTTCTTT.

V gene TRBV13 combines with J gene TRBJ1-5, with D uncertain. The CDR3 totals 16 residues. V lost 0 bases, J lost 2 bases, and 11 bases lay in between. CDR1 and CDR2 from the germline V gene are PRHDT and FYEKMQ (reference sequence). CDR3 in DNA: TGTGCCAGCAGCTTAGGGCGGGGAAAGGGCAATCAGCCCCAGCATTTT. It codes for CASSLGRGKGNQPQHF.